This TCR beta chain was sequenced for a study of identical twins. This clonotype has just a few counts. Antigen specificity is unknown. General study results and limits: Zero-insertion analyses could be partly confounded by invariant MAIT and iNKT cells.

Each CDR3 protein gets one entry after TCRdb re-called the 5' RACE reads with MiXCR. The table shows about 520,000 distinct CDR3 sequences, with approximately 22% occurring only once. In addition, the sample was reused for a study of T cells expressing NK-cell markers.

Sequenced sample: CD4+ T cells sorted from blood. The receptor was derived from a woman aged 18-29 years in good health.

Here the CDR3 DNA reads TGTGCCATCAAATCGCCTAGCGGGTCCACAGATACGCAGTATTTT. This encodes CAIKSPSGSTDTQYF. The chain has TRBV10-3 and TRBJ2-3; 8 bases map to TRBD2. The CDR3 runs 15 residues. Per germline, CDR1 ENHRY and CDR2 SYGVKD. The trim removed 7 bases at V and 2 bases at J, leaving 8 bases unmatched.